This T cell receptor beta chain was sequenced in a study of cytomegalovirus exposure and HLA in healthy donors. Whole-study findings and limits: It was reportedly the case that the classifier diagnosed cytomegalovirus status with high specificity and sensitivity.

Note on this clone: Its matching antigen is unknown.

Sequencing was performed with immunoSEQ multiplex PCR; in TCRdb, only in-frame clones are kept and a portion is missing. This table holds 95,000 to 150,000 clones, around 94% found once. Material: PBMCs. This TCR came from a woman between 18 and 29 years old in good health and CMV-seronegative.

In nucleotides, the CDR3 is TGTGCCTGGAGTATCCGGACAGGGGGTTCCTACGAGCAGTACTTC. Amino acids: CAWSIRTGGSYEQYF. The chain links TRBV30 to TRBJ2-7, with 10 bases matching TRBD1. In germline, CDR1 is GTSNPN, CDR2 SVGIG (reference sequence). Germline trimming cut 2 bases from V and 1 base from J; bases unmatched to any gene: 5. CDR3 length: 15 amino acids.